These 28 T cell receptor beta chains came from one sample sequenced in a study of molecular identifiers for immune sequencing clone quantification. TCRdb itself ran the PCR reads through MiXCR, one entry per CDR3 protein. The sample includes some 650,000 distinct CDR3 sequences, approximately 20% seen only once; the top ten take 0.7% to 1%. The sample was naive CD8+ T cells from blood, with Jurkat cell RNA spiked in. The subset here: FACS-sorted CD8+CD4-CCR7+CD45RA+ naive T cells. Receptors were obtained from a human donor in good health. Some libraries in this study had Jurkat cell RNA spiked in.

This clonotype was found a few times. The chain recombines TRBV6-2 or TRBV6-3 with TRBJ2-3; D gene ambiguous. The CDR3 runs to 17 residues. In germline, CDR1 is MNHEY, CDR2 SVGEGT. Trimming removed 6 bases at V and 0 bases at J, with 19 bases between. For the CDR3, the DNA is TGTGCCAGCAGGGATGATGGCGTATACGATAGCACAGATACGCAGTATTTT. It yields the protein CASRDDGVYDSTDTQYF.

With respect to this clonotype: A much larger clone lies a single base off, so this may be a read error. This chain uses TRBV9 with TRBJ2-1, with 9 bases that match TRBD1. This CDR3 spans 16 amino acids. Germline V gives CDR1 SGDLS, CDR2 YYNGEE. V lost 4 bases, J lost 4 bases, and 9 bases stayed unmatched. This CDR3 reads CASSLPGTGSYNEQFF. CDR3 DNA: TGTGCCAGCAGCCTACCCGGGACAGGGAGTTACAATGAGCAGTTCTTC.

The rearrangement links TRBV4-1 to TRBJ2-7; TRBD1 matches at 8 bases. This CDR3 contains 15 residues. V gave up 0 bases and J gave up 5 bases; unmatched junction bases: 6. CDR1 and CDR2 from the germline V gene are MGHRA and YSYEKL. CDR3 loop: CASSQDQGASNEQYF. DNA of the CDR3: TGCGCCAGCAGCCAAGATCAGGGGGCAAGCAACGAGCAGTACTTC.

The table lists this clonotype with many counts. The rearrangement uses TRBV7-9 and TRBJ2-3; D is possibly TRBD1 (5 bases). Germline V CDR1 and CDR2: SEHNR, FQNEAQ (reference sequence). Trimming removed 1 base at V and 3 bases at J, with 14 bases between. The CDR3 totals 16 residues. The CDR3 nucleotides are TGTGCCAGCAGCTTAGTTGGGGCTAGAGGTACAGATACGCAGTATTTT. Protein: CASSLVGARGTDTQYF.

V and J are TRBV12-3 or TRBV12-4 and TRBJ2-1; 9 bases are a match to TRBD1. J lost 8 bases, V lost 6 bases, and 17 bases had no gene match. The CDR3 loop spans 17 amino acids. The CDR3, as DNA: TGTGCCAGCAGCGACACGTTTACCCGGACAGGGGCTTATGAGCAGTTCTTC. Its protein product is CASSDTFTRTGAYEQFF.

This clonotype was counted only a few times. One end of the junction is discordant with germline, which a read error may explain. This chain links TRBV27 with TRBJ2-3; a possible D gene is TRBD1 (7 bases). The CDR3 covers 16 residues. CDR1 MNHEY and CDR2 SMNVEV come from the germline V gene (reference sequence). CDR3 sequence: CASSSMTGYPRDTLYF. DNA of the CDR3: TGCGCCAGCAGTTCCATGACAGGGTATCCGCGGGATACGCTGTATTTT.

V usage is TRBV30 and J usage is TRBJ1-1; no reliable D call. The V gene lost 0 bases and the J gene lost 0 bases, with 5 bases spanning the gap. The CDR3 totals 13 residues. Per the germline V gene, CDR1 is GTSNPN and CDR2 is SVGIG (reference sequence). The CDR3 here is CAWSVAVNTEAFF. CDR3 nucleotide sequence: TGTGCCTGGAGTGTAGCCGTGAACACTGAAGCTTTCTTT.

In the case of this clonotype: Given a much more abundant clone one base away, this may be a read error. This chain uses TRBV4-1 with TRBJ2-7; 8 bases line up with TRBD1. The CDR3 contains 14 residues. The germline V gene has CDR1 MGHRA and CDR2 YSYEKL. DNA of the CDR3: TGCGCCAGCGGCCACGACAGGGGAGCCCTCGAGCAGTACTTC. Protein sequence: CASGHDRGALEQYF.

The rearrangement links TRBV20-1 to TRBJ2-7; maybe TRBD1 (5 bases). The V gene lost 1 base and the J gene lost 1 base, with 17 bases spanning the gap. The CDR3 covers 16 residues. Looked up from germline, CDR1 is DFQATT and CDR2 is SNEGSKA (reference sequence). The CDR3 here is CSARALALDKSYEQYF. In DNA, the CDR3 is TGCAGTGCTAGAGCCTTAGCTTTGGACAAGTCCTACGAGCAGTACTTC.

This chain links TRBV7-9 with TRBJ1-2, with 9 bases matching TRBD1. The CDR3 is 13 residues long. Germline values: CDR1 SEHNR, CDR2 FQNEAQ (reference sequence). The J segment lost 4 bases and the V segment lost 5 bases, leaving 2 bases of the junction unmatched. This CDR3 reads CASSGQGIYGYTF. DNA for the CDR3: TGTGCCAGCAGCGGACAGGGGATCTATGGCTACACCTTC.

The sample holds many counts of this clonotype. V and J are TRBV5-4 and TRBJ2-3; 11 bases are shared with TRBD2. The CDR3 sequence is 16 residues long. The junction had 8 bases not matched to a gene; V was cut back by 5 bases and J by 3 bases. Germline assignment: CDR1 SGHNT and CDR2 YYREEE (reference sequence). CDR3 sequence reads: CASSNLAGGSTDTQYF. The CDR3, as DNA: TGTGCCAGCAGTAACCTAGCGGGAGGATCGACAGATACGCAGTATTTT.

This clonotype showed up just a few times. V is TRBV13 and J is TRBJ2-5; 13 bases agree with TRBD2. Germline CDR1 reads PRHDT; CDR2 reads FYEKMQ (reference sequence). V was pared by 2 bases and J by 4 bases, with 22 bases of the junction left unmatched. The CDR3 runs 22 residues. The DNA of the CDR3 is TGTGCCAGCAGCTTACCCTCATCTGAAAAAGGGACTAGCGGGGATCTTTCAGAGACCCAGTACTTC. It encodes CASSLPSSEKGTSGDLSETQYF.

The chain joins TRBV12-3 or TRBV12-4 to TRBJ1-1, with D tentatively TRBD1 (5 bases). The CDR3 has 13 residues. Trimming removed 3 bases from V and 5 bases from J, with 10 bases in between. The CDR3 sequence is CASSFMGGTEAFF. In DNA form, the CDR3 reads TGTGCCAGCAGTTTTATGGGGGGTACTGAAGCTTTCTTT.

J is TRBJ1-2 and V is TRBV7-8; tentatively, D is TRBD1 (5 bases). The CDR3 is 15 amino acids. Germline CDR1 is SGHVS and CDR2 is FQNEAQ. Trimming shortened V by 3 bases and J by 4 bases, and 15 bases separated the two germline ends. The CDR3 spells CASSLRTTTLYGYTF. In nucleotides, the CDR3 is TGTGCCAGCAGCTTGCGGACAACGACACTCTATGGCTACACCTTC.

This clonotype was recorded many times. The CDR3 DNA reads as TGCAGTGCTAGACATAGCGGGCAGAGCACAGATACGCAGTATTTT. Residues: CSARHSGQSTDTQYF. The chain joins TRBV20-1 to TRBJ2-3, with 7 nucleotides matching TRBD2. Germline V lookup: CDR1 DFQATT, CDR2 SNEGSKA (reference sequence). V lost 2 bases to trimming and J lost 0 bases; unmatched junction nucleotides: 5. There are 15 residues in the CDR3.

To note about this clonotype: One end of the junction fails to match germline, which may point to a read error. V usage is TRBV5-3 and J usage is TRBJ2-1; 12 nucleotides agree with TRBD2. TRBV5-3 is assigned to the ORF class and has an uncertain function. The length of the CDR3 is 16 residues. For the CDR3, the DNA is TGTGCCAGCAGCGATACTAGCGGGGGGCCCTACAATGAGCAGCTCTTC. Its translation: CASSDTSGGPYNEQLF.

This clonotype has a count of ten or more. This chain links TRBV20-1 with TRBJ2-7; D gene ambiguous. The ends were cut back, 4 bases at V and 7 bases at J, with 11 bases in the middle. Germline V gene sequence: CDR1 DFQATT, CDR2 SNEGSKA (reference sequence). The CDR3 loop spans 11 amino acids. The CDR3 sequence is CSAILLREQYF. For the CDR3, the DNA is TGCAGTGCTATCCTCCTTCGGGAGCAGTACTTC.

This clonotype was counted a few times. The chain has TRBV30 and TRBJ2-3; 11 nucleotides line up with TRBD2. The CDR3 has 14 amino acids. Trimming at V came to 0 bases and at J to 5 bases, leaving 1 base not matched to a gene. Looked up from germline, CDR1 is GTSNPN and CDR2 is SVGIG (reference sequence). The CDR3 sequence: CAWSVLAGGDTQYF. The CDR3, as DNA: TGTGCCTGGAGTGTTCTAGCGGGAGGAGATACGCAGTATTTT. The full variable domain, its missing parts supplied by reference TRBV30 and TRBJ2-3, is SQTIHQWPATLVQPVGSPLSLECTVEGTSNPNLYWYRQAAGRGLQLLFYSVGIGQISSEVPQNLSASRPQDRQFILSSKKLLLSDSGFYLCAWSVLAGGDTQYFGPGTRLTVL.

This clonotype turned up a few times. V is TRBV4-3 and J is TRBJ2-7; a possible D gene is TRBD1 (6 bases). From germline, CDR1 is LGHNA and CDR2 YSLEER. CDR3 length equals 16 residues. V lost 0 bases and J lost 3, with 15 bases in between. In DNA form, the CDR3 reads TGCGCCAGCAGCCAAGATACTACAGGGCCGAACTACGAGCAGTACTTC. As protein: CASSQDTTGPNYEQYF.

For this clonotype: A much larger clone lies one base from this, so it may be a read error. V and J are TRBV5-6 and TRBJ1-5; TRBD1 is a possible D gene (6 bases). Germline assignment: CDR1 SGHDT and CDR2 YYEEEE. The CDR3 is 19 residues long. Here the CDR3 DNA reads TGTGCCAGCAGCTTCTTCGTGCAGGGGCCTAGCCTTAGCAATCAGCCCCGGCATTTT. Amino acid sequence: CASSFFVQGPSLSNQPRHF.

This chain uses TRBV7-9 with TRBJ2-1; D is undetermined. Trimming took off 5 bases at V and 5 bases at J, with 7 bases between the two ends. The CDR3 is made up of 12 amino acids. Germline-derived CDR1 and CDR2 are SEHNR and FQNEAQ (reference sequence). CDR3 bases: TGTGCCAGCAGCCAAGCCCACAATGAGCAGTTCTTC. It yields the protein CASSQAHNEQFF.

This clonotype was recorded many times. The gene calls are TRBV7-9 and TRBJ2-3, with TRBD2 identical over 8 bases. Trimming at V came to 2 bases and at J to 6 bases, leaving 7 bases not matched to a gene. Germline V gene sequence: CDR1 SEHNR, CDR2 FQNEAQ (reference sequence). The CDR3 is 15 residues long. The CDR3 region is CASSLLRGGSDTQYF. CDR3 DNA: TGTGCCAGCAGCTTACTACGGGGGGGATCGGATACGCAGTATTTT.

CDR3 bases: TGTGCCAGCAGCAAAGGGAAAGGGGATTTCAGGGGGCACGGGGTTTACGAAGCTTTCTTT. Protein: CASSKGKGDFRGHGVYEAFF. This chain connects TRBV21-1 to TRBJ1-1; the table assigns TRBD1, which was not confirmed against the DNA. TRBV21-1 is an annotated pseudogene. The CDR3 has 20 amino acids.

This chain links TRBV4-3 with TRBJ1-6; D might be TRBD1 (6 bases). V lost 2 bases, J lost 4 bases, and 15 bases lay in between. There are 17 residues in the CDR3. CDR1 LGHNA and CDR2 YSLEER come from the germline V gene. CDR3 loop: CASSQTLQGRYNSPLHF. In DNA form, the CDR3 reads TGCGCCAGCAGCCAAACCCTACAGGGACGTTATAATTCACCCCTCCACTTT.

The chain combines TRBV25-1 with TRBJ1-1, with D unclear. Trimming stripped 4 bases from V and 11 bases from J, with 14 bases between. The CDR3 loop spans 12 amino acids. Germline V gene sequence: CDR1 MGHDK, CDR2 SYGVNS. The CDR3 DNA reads TGTGCCAGCAGTGGAGTCTGTCTTGGGGCTTTCTTT. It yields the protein CASSGVCLGAFF. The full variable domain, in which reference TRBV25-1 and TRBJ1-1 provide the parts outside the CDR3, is EADIYQTPRYLVIGTGKKITLECSQTMGHDKMYWYQQDPGMELHLIHYSYGVNSTEKGDLSSESTVSRIRTEHFPLTLESARPSHTSQYLCASSGVCLGAFFGQGTRLTVV.

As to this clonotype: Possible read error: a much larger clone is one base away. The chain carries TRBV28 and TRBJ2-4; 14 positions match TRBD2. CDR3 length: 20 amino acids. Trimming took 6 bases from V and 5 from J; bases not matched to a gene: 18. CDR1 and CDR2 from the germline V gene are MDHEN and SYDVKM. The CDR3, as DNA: TGTGCCAGCAGGCCCCAGGGACTAGCGGGAGTGGGTCCAATGGAAAACATTCAGTACTTC. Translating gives CASRPQGLAGVGPMENIQYF.

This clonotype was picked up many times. CDR3 DNA: TGTGCCAGCAGCCAAGCTACCGGGACAGGTGTATGGGGGGCCAACGTCCTGACTTTC. Its translation: CASSQATGTGVWGANVLTF. The gene calls are TRBV3-1 and TRBJ2-6; 8 bases align to TRBD1. CDR3 length: 19 amino acids. Germline CDR1 and CDR2: LGHDT and YNNKEL (reference sequence). V dropped 1 base and J dropped 4; count of bases not matched to a gene: 12.

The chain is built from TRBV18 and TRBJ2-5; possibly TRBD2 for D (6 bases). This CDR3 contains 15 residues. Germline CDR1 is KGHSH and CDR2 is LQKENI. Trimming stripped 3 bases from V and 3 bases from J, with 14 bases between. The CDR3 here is CASSPMRGEKETQYF. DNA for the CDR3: TGTGCCAGCTCACCGATGCGCGGGGAAAAAGAGACCCAGTACTTC.